This is a list of T cell receptor beta chains from one sample in a study of human T cells and chemical hapten exposure. TCRdb reprocessed the RACE reads with MiXCR, giving one entry per CDR3 protein. Counted here are roughly 69,000 distinct CDR3 sequences, 10% occurring once; the ten biggest clones make up about 6.6%. The source was whole blood, collected in connection with sensitization to the hapten diphenylcyclopropenone (DPC). The receptors come from a woman between 50 and 59 years old with alopecia areata. Some clones in this sample may be carry-over from other donors' samples. Each CDR3 is given with its conserved first and last residue. The D gene is left open where the match is weak. Rows give clone size only sometimes, using once, few, many, or a class for an expanded clone.

j_gene	abundance	v_gene	d_gene	CDR3nt	CDR3aa
TRBJ1-2	many	TRBV19	NA	TGTGCCAGTAGACAGGGCAATGGCTACACCTTC	CASRQGNGYTF
TRBJ2-2	few	TRBV6-5	NA	TGTGCCAGCACTAAAAGGGACGGGGAGCTGTTTTTT	CASTKRDGELFF
TRBJ2-1	many	TRBV7-2	TRBD2	TGTGCCAGCAGCCCGCTACTAGCGTGGAATGAGCAGTTCTTC	CASSPLLAWNEQFF
TRBJ1-5	few	TRBV28	NA	TGTGCCGGCCAAAGACAGAACTCTCAGCCCCAGCATTTT	CAGQRQNSQPQHF
TRBJ2-5	few	TRBV18	TRBD1	TGTGCCAGCTCACGGGGGACAGGGGGTCACCAAGAGACCCAGTACTTC	CASSRGTGGHQETQYF
TRBJ2-1	few	TRBV6-2/TRBV6-3	NA	TGTGCCAGCAGTTACTCGATTACGGGCCTAGAACACAATGAGCAGTTCTTC	CASSYSITGLEHNEQFF
TRBJ2-1	NA	TRBV20-1	NA	TGCAGTGCTGAAAGCGGCCTCTCCTACAATGAGCAGTTCTTC	CSAESGLSYNEQFF
TRBJ2-3	many	TRBV20-1	NA	TGCAGTGCTTGGACCGGGGCCAACACAGATACGCAGTATTTT	CSAWTGANTDTQYF
TRBJ2-2	many	TRBV12-3/TRBV12-4	NA	TGTGCCAGCAGTTTGCGGGTGCGTGTCGGGGAGCTGTTTTTT	CASSLRVRVGELFF
TRBJ2-1	many	TRBV3-1	NA	TGTGCCAGCAGCCAAGTCGCGGGAAACAATGAGCAGTTCTTC	CASSQVAGNNEQFF
TRBJ1-1	many	TRBV6-6	TRBD1	TGTGCCAGCCACCGGGACAGGGGGACTGAAGCTTTCTTT	CASHRDRGTEAFF
TRBJ2-1	NA	TRBV6-5	TRBD2	TGTGCCAGCATTGGGGGAGGGTACAATGAGCAGTTCTTC	CASIGGGYNEQFF
TRBJ2-1	many	TRBV24-1	NA	TGTGCCACCAGTGAGGCAGGGGATTGGAATGAGCAGTTCTTC	CATSEAGDWNEQFF
TRBJ1-1	many	TRBV7-6	TRBD1	TGTGCCAGCAGCTTAGTGGGACAGGGGCTCATGAACACTGAAGCTTTCTTT	CASSLVGQGLMNTEAFF
TRBJ2-7	few	TRBV16	TRBD2	TGTGCCAGCAGCCCTAGCGGGAGGGAAAACGAGCAGTACTTC	CASSPSGRENEQYF
TRBJ2-6	few	TRBV29-1	NA	TGCAGCGCAGGCTCTGGGGCCAACGTCCTGACTTTC	CSAGSGANVLTF
TRBJ2-3	few	TRBV13	NA	TGTGCCAGCAGCTTAGGCCCCCCGGATACGCAGTATTTT	CASSLGPPDTQYF
TRBJ2-3	few	TRBV6-1	NA	TGTGCCGTTGTCGGGGAACGCACAGATACGCAGTATTTT	CAVVGERTDTQYF
TRBJ2-1	few	TRBV29-1	TRBD2	TGCAGCTCCCGGGCACTAGCGGGACACAATGAGCAGTTCTTC	CSSRALAGHNEQFF
TRBJ2-2	NA	TRBV7-2	TRBD2	TGTGCCAGCAGAGTGGTGGGACTAGCGGGAGGGCGCCTGGGCACCGGGGAGCTGTTTTTT	CASRVVGLAGGRLGTGELFF
TRBJ2-1	few	TRBV4-1	NA	TGCGCCAGCAGCCAAGCGGGTCTTTACAATGAGCAGTTCTTC	CASSQAGLYNEQFF
TRBJ1-1	many	TRBV29-1	NA	TGCAGCGGCCGGACAGCCAACAGGGTGAACACTGAAGCTTTCTTT	CSGRTANRVNTEAFF
TRBJ1-1	NA	TRBV5-4	NA	TGTGCCAGCAGCTCTCGTAAGGGCTCCAGCATGAACACTGAAGCTTTCTTT	CASSSRKGSSMNTEAFF
TRBJ1-1	many	TRBV19	NA	TGTGCCACCCAGACTCAGGGGAGTGTAAACACTGAAGCTTTCTTT	CATQTQGSVNTEAFF
TRBJ2-2	NA	TRBV2	NA	TGTGCCAGCCGGCAGGGGCTGAACACCGGGGAGCTGTTTTTT	CASRQGLNTGELFF
TRBJ1-2	NA	TRBV3-1	NA	TGTGCCAGCAGCCAGGCCCGTGGGGGGCGCGTCTATGGCTACACCTTC	CASSQARGGRVYGYTF
TRBJ1-1	NA	TRBV12-5	NA	TGTGCTAGTGGTTTGGGGGATTTCATGCCTGAAGCTTTCTTT	CASGLGDFMPEAFF
TRBJ2-3	few	TRBV9	NA	TGTGCCAGCAGCGTAGGCCTAGGCTCTGATACGCAGTATTTT	CASSVGLGSDTQYF
TRBJ2-1	many	TRBV13	TRBD2	TGTGCCAGCAGCCAAATAGCGGGAGTAGTCTCTGGTGAGCAGTTCTTC	CASSQIAGVVSGEQFF
TRBJ2-7	NA	TRBV9	NA	TGTGCCAGCAGCGTAGTATCGGACTCAATGGGCGAGCAGTACTTC	CASSVVSDSMGEQYF
TRBJ2-2	few	TRBV7-6	TRBD2	TGTGCCAGCAGTCGTAGCGGGAGAGGGACCGGGGAGCTGTTTTTT	CASSRSGRGTGELFF
TRBJ2-7	many	TRBV19	TRBD1	TGTGCCAGTAGCCGGGGACAGCTATACGAGCAGTACTTC	CASSRGQLYEQYF
TRBJ2-3	NA	TRBV7-2	TRBD2	TGTGCCAGCAGCCTACGACTAGCTCCCCCGGGGGATACGCAGTATTTT	CASSLRLAPPGDTQYF
TRBJ1-5	NA	TRBV3-1	NA	TGTGCCAGCAGCCAAATGCTAGGCGGCAATCAGCCCCAGCATTTT	CASSQMLGGNQPQHF
TRBJ1-5	many	TRBV2	TRBD1	TGTGCCAGCAGCCTACGGACAGGCGCCGTGGGCAATCAGCCCCAGCATTTT	CASSLRTGAVGNQPQHF
TRBJ2-2	NA	TRBV10-2	NA	TGCGCCAGCAGTGAGCCCGCTCCCGGGGAGCTGTTTTTT	CASSEPAPGELFF
TRBJ1-3	many	TRBV11-2	NA	TGTGCCAGCAAGACAGCTTCTGGAAACACCATATATTTT	CASKTASGNTIYF
TRBJ2-1	many	TRBV7-9	TRBD1	TGTGCCAGCAGCCGCCGGGACAGGGAGTCCCCCGAGCAGTTCTTC	CASSRRDRESPEQFF
TRBJ2-7	NA	TRBV18	NA	TGTGCCAGCTCACCATTTATACAACAGGGTGGCTACGAGCAGTACTTC	CASSPFIQQGGYEQYF
TRBJ1-1	few	TRBV5-1	TRBD1	TGCGCCAGCAGCACTCAACCCGGGGCGACAGGGGGAACTGAAGCTTTCTTT	CASSTQPGATGGTEAFF
TRBJ1-1	few	TRBV29-1	NA	TGCAGCGTTACCAGTTACGGCTTGGAAGCTTTCTTT	CSVTSYGLEAFF
TRBJ1-4	many	TRBV19	TRBD1	TGTGCCAGTAGGAAAGGACAGGGCGAAGGGAATGAAAAACTGTTTTTT	CASRKGQGEGNEKLFF
TRBJ1-5	many	TRBV12-3/TRBV12-4	NA	TGTGCCAGCAGCCCAACGGGGGGCGGTCAGCCCCAGCATTTT	CASSPTGGGQPQHF
TRBJ1-1	NA	TRBV29-1	NA	TGCAGCGCGGGCATCCCAGCCTCTGAAGCTTTCTTT	CSAGIPASEAFF
TRBJ2-2	many	TRBV29-1	TRBD2	TGCAGCGTTGGTATCGTAGCGGGAGCCGGGGAGCTGTTTTTT	CSVGIVAGAGELFF
TRBJ1-2	many	TRBV5-4	TRBD1	TGTGCCAGCAGCTTGATCGACAGGGATGACTATGGCTACACCTTC	CASSLIDRDDYGYTF
TRBJ2-5	many	TRBV4-2	NA	TGTGCCAGCAGCCAGCCCGGGGGGACCCAGTACTTC	CASSQPGGTQYF
TRBJ2-2	NA	TRBV2	NA	TGTGTCAGCACTCGGGAGATCCGTCGTCCGGAGCTGTTTTTT	CVSTREIRRPELFF
TRBJ2-3	few	TRBV6-5	TRBD1	TGTGCCAGCAGTTACTCGAGTTGGACAGGGGGAGGCACAGATACGCAGTATTTT	CASSYSSWTGGGTDTQYF
TRBJ1-2	few	TRBV3-1	NA	TGTGCCAGCAGCCAACCAGGAATGAACTATGGCTACACCTTC	CASSQPGMNYGYTF
TRBJ1-6	many	TRBV6-4	NA	TGTGCCAGCAGTGACTCTAGTAGATCACCCCTCCACTTT	CASSDSSRSPLHF
TRBJ2-5	many	TRBV5-4	TRBD2	TGTGCCAGCAGCCCGGGGACTAACCAAGAGACCCAGTACTTC	CASSPGTNQETQYF
TRBJ2-5	once	TRBV29-1	NA	TGCAGCGTTGGCAGGACATCCGAAGAGACCCAGTACTTC	CSVGRTSEETQYF
TRBJ1-6	many	TRBV7-9	TRBD1	TGTGCCAGCAGCTCAGGTGGACAGGGTGATTATTCACCCCTCCACTTT	CASSSGGQGDYSPLHF
TRBJ2-3	NA	TRBV9	TRBD2	TGTGCCAGCAGCCCTGTGGTGACTAGCATATCAGATACGCAGTATTTT	CASSPVVTSISDTQYF
TRBJ1-2	many	TRBV14	NA	TGTGCCAGCAGCCAGGTCAGGGACACCGGTCCCTACACCTTC	CASSQVRDTGPYTF
TRBJ2-3	many	TRBV7-2	NA	TGTGCCAGCAGCTTAGTGGCGGGGAGCACAGATACGCAGTATTTT	CASSLVAGSTDTQYF
TRBJ2-2	many	TRBV7-9	TRBD2	TGTGCCAGGGCCACCGGGACTAGCGGGACCGGGGAGCTGTTTTTT	CARATGTSGTGELFF
TRBJ1-5	NA	TRBV20-1	NA	TGCAGTGCTAGAGGGAGCAGTCAGCCCCAGCATTTT	CSARGSSQPQHF
TRBJ2-3	many	TRBV12-3/TRBV12-4	NA	TGTGCCAGCAGTTTTTACCTCCGAGGGGGTTATAGCACAGATACGCAGTATTTT	CASSFYLRGGYSTDTQYF